These 18 T cell receptor beta chains share one sample of origin, sequenced in a study of T-cell reconstitution after alpha-beta-depleted transplantation in children. It was with unique molecular identifiers that the TCRbeta library was prepared. TCRdb fed the PCR reads into MiXCR, producing one record per CDR3 protein. The table includes around 130,000 distinct CDR3 sequences, 9.7% detected once. The sequencing here drew on PBMCs, mostly from graft donor cells, taken 180 days after TCRalphabeta/CD19-depleted stem cell transplant. All receptors derive from a girl less than two years old who had a stem cell transplant for combined immunodeficiency, so the T cells may come from the graft donor.

J is TRBJ2-7 and V is TRBV19; 8 positions match TRBD1. The length of the CDR3 is 14 residues. Germline loops: CDR1 LNHDA, CDR2 SQIVND (reference sequence). Unmatched junction bases numbered 8, after V lost 5 bases and J lost 5 bases. CDR3 DNA: TGTGCCAGTAGTCCCCGAGCAGGGGGCAACGAGCAGTACTTC. It encodes CASSPRAGGNEQYF.

This clonotype turned up a few times. This CDR3 reads CSARAPGLAGGPSYNEQFF. The DNA of the CDR3 is TGCAGTGCTAGAGCGCCGGGACTAGCGGGGGGCCCCTCCTACAATGAGCAGTTCTTC. The rearrangement uses TRBV20-1 and TRBJ2-1; 15 bases map to TRBD2. The junction had 7 bases not matched to a gene; V was cut back by 1 base and J by 0 bases. Germline V gene sequence: CDR1 DFQATT, CDR2 SNEGSKA (reference sequence). This CDR3 has 19 residues.

This clonotype was picked up a small number of times. V usage is TRBV5-1 and J usage is TRBJ2-2, with 7 bases matching TRBD1. The V segment lost 3 bases and the J segment 4 bases; nucleotides outside the gene matches: 3. This CDR3 is built from 14 residues. Germline V lookup: CDR1 SGHRS, CDR2 YFSETQ. CDR3 protein: CASSSGQLTGELFF. The DNA of the CDR3 is TGCGCCAGCAGCTCGGGACAGCTCACCGGGGAGCTGTTTTTT.

This clonotype turned up a few times. The J gene is TRBJ1-5, the V gene TRBV20-1; 8 bases line up with TRBD1. J lost 5 bases, V lost 6 bases, and 3 bases had no gene match. Germline V gene sequence: CDR1 DFQATT, CDR2 SNEGSKA (reference sequence). The CDR3 runs 12 residues. The CDR3 nucleotides read TGCAGTGCACAACAGGGGGATCAGCCCCAGCATTTT. Protein: CSAQQGDQPQHF.

Comments on this clonotype: This could be a read error, since a much larger clone is one nucleotide away. V and J are TRBV29-1 and TRBJ2-2; perhaps TRBD1 as D (6 bases). Germline-derived CDR1 and CDR2 are SQVTM and ANQGSEA. CDR3 size: 14 residues. V lost 4 bases and J 9 bases, leaving 18 bases between the germline ends. CDR3 protein: CSVVGTTISWELFF. DNA for the CDR3: TGCAGCGTTGTAGGGACAACGATCTCCTGGGAGCTGTTTTTT.

This clonotype was detected ten times or more. The chain couples TRBV5-1 to TRBJ1-5; weak D call: TRBD1 (5 bases). The germline CDR1 and CDR2 sequences are SGHRS and YFSETQ. The CDR3 has 17 residues. Trimming took 0 bases from V and 0 from J, leaving 13 bases between them. CDR3 coding DNA: TGCGCCAGCAGCTTGGCCCCAGGGCCCTATAGCAATCAGCCCCAGCATTTT. This codes for CASSLAPGPYSNQPQHF.

This clonotype was detected ten times or more. The chain combines TRBV29-1 with TRBJ2-5; no reliable D call. V was cut by 4 bases and J by 3 bases, with 9 bases left in between. The V gene's germline CDR1 is SQVTM and CDR2 ANQGSEA. The CDR3 is 12 residues long. CDR3 sequence reads: CSVVIGKETQYF. DNA of the CDR3: TGCAGCGTTGTAATAGGGAAAGAGACCCAGTACTTC.

The CDR3 spells CASSYLAGAHEQFF. The CDR3 DNA is TGTGCCAGCAGTTACTTAGCGGGAGCCCATGAGCAGTTCTTC. The chain couples TRBV6-2 or TRBV6-3 to TRBJ2-1; 9 nucleotides line up with TRBD2. J was trimmed by 8 bases and V by 1 base; bases with no gene match: 3. The V gene's germline CDR1 is MNHEY and CDR2 SVGEGT. The CDR3 totals 14 residues.

The V gene is TRBV20-1, the J gene TRBJ2-3; the D gene could be TRBD1 or TRBD2 (5 bases each). From germline, CDR1 is DFQATT and CDR2 SNEGSKA (reference sequence). Between the trimmed V and J ends, which lost 6 bases and 3 bases, there was a span of 16 bases. The CDR3 has 14 amino acids. CDR3 protein: CSAARGEETDTQYF. The CDR3 DNA sequence: TGCAGTGCGGCCCGAGGGGAAGAAACAGATACGCAGTATTTT.

The V call is TRBV7-9, the J call TRBJ2-4; D gene uncertain. CDR1 is SEHNR, CDR2 FQNEAQ, per germline (reference sequence). CDR3 length: 14 amino acids. V was clipped by 10 bases and J by 0 bases, with 13 bases between them. CDR3 sequence (DNA): TGTGCCACCATAGGTCCTGGAGCCAAAAACATTCAGTACTTC. Amino acid sequence: CATIGPGAKNIQYF. The variable domain in full, completed from reference TRBV7-9 and TRBJ2-4, reads DTGVSQNPRHKITKRGQNVTFRCDPISEHNRLYWYRQTLGQGPEFLTYFQNEAQLEKSRLLSDRFSAERPKGSFSTLEIQRTEQGDSAMYLCATIGPGAKNIQYFGAGTRLSVL.

The chain has TRBV5-1 and TRBJ2-7; tentatively, D is TRBD2 (5 bases). The germline V gene has CDR1 SGHRS and CDR2 YFSETQ. The CDR3 has 13 residues. V lost 8 bases and J lost 3, with 15 bases in between. This CDR3 reads CARRNGILYEQYF. In DNA, the CDR3 is TGCGCCAGACGGAACGGGATTCTCTACGAGCAGTACTTC.

The chain links TRBV20-1 to TRBJ2-3; D call uncertain. V gave up 1 base and J gave up 6 bases, with 17 bases separating them. Germline-derived CDR1 and CDR2 are DFQATT and SNEGSKA (reference sequence). There are 15 residues in the CDR3. The CDR3 loop reads CSARGSRAPRDTQYF. For the CDR3, the DNA is TGCAGTGCTAGAGGGAGTAGGGCTCCGCGGGATACGCAGTATTTT.

This clonotype was seen only a few times. The rearrangement uses TRBV6-5 and TRBJ2-7, with a tentative D call TRBD2 (6 bases). Between the trimmed V and J ends, which lost 8 bases and 6 bases, there was a span of 20 bases. This CDR3 comprises 14 residues. Germline lookup yields CDR1 MNHEY and CDR2 SVGAGI. In nucleotides, the CDR3 is TGTGCCAGCCGTTCTTCATTGGGGGACTCCGAGCAGTACTTC. Protein sequence: CASRSSLGDSEQYF.

This clonotype appeared a few times. This chain links TRBV7-2 with TRBJ2-7; D not resolved. The CDR3 runs 13 residues. Trimming shortened V by 1 base and J by 4 bases, and 8 bases separated the two germline ends. Germline CDR1 SGHTA, CDR2 FQGNSA. This CDR3 is CASSLGMGYEQYF. The CDR3 coding sequence is TGTGCCAGCAGCTTAGGTATGGGTTACGAGCAGTACTTC.

The sample holds a few counts of this clonotype. The rearrangement joins TRBV20-1 to TRBJ2-7; TRBD1 agrees at 8 bases. Looked up from germline, CDR1 is DFQATT and CDR2 is SNEGSKA (reference sequence). CDR3 size: 13 residues. V trimming: 5 bases; J trimming: 2 bases; junction bases outside the gene matches: 5. CDR3 DNA: TGCAGTGCTCAGGACAGGGACGCCTACGAGCAGTACTTC. Translating gives CSAQDRDAYEQYF.

This clonotype appeared a few times. The chain is built from TRBV5-1 and TRBJ1-1; D gene unclear. The CDR3 consists of 12 residues. V shed 7 bases and J shed 1 base, with 8 bases lying between them. Looked up from germline, CDR1 is SGHRS and CDR2 is YFSETQ. The CDR3 region has the DNA TGCGCCAGCTCTCACCAGAACACTGAAGCTTTCTTT. It is translated as CASSHQNTEAFF.

This clonotype occurred a few times. The junction departs from the called germline gene at one end, perhaps through a read error. The V gene is TRBV20-1, the J gene TRBJ2-1; possibly TRBD1 or TRBD2 for D (5 bases each). The CDR3 sequence is 15 residues long. Germline V gives CDR1 DFQATT, CDR2 SNEGSKA (reference sequence). CDR3 in DNA: TGCAGTCCTAGAGATATGAGGGGAACCTACAATGAGCAGTTCTTC. This codes for CSPRDMRGTYNEQFF.

In this sample, this clonotype turned up many times. The chain combines TRBV7-2 with TRBJ1-2; D call uncertain. V lost 6 bases and J 2 bases, leaving 10 bases between the germline ends. Germline V gene lookup returns CDR1 SGHTA and CDR2 FQGNSA. This CDR3 has 13 amino acids. The CDR3 DNA is TGTGCCAGCAGTCCGGACGGGAACTATGGCTACACCTTC. It translates to CASSPDGNYGYTF.